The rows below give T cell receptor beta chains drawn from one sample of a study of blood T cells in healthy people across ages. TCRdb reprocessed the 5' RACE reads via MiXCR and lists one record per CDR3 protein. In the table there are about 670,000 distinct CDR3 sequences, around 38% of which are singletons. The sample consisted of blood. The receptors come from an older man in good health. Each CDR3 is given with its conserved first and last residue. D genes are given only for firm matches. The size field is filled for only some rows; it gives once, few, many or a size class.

TGTGCCATCAGGGGGACAGGGGATACCTACGAGCAGAACTTC CAIRGTGDTYEQNF . TRBV10-3 TRBD1 TRBJ2-7 14
TGTGCCAGCAGCCTACCGAGCGGGGGGGCTGGGGAGACCCAGTACTTC CASSLPSGGAGETQYF . TRBV7-6 TRBD2 TRBJ2-5 16
TGCAGTGCTATACCGGGACTCAGTGAAAAGACCCAGTACTTC CSAIPGLSEKTQYF . TRBV20-1 . TRBJ2-5 14
TGTGCCAGCAGCCAAGTGACAGCGGGCTCAAATGAGCAGTTCTTC CASSQVTAGSNEQFF . TRBV4-2 . TRBJ2-1 15
TGTGCCAGCAGCTTACCCCAGGGCCAAGAGACCCAGTTCTTC CASSLPQGQETQFF . TRBV7-2 . TRBJ2-1 14
TGTGCCAGCAGCCAATTGCGGGGGACCAACGATGAGCAGTTCTTC CASSQLRGTNDEQFF . TRBV14 TRBD2 TRBJ2-1 15
TGTGCCAACAGCCAAGAATCAGGCGCGTCTAGCACAGATACGCAGTATTTT CANSQESGASSTDTQYF . TRBV4-2 . TRBJ2-3 17
TGTGCCAGCAGTTTATCAGTGGGCTATGGCTACACCTTC CASSLSVGYGYTF few TRBV27 . TRBJ1-2 13
TGTGCCAGCAGCTATCGGACTAGGTCACAAGAGACCCAGTACTTC CASSYRTRSQETQYF . TRBV6-1 TRBD2 TRBJ2-5 15
TGTGCCAGCACCTCTGGAGGGGGAAAGTACAATGAGCAGTTCTTC CASTSGGGKYNEQFF . TRBV12-3/TRBV12-4 . TRBJ2-1 15
TGTGCCAGCAGCCCGTCCGGGACAGTCAATGAAAAACTGTTTTTT CASSPSGTVNEKLFF few TRBV4-2 TRBD1 TRBJ1-4 15
TGTGCCAGCTCACCTAGGAATGATCGAGAGACCCAGTACTTC CASSPRNDRETQYF . TRBV18 . TRBJ2-5 14
TGTGCCAGCACCCCCGGGACTACCTACGAGCAGTACTTC CASTPGTTYEQYF . TRBV12-3/TRBV12-4 TRBD2 TRBJ2-7 13
TGTGCCAGCAGTGTAACCCCCCCCAGCACTGGAGCTGAAAAACTGTTTTTT CASSVTPPSTGAEKLFF . TRBV2 . TRBJ1-4 17
TGTGCCAGCAGCTTAGGGCGGAGCAATCAGCCCCAGCATTTT CASSLGRSNQPQHF few TRBV7-2 . TRBJ1-5 14
TGCAGTGCTAGAGATTCATTTGGAGGGACAGATACGCAGTATTTT CSARDSFGGTDTQYF few TRBV20-1 . TRBJ2-3 15
TGTGCCAGCACCTTAGCGGCACTCTACGAGCAGTACTTC CASTLAALYEQYF . TRBV6-6 . TRBJ2-7 13
TGCAGCGTTGACAATGGGGCTGGGACTAGCGGGAGCGTGCAGTACTTC CSVDNGAGTSGSVQYF many TRBV29-1 TRBD2 TRBJ2-5 16
TGTGCCAGCAGAACCTCGTTGCAAGCAGATACGCAGTATTTT CASRTSLQADTQYF few TRBV12-3/TRBV12-4 . TRBJ2-3 14
TGTGTCAGCAGCGTAGCCCCCGGGACTAACTACGAGCAGTACTTC CVSSVAPGTNYEQYF . TRBV9 TRBD2 TRBJ2-7 15
TGTGCCAGCAGCTTAGCCGTCCCCGGGGGAGGGGATACGCAGTATTTT CASSLAVPGGGDTQYF . TRBV7-9 TRBD2 TRBJ2-3 16
TGTGCCAGCAGCCCATATGGGTCGGGGGGTATCTACGAGCAGTACTTC CASSPYGSGGIYEQYF . TRBV12-3/TRBV12-4 TRBD2 TRBJ2-7 16
TGCGCCAGCAGCCCCGACAGGCCTCGCGAGCAGTACTTC CASSPDRPREQYF few TRBV5-1 . TRBJ2-7 13
TGTGCCAGTCAACAGCGCCCCTCCTACGAGCAGTACTTC CASQQRPSYEQYF few TRBV3-1 . TRBJ2-7 13
TGCAGTGCCTCACCCAGGACAGGGGGAGAGCAGTACTTC CSASPRTGGEQYF few TRBV20-1 TRBD1 TRBJ2-7 13
TGCAGTGCTCCTCCCGGAGGGTCTGGAAACATTCAGTACTTC CSAPPGGSGNIQYF . TRBV20-1 . TRBJ2-4 14
TGTGCCAGCAGCCAAGCCCAACGAGAGACCCAGTACTTC CASSQAQRETQYF . TRBV4-2 . TRBJ2-5 13
TGTGCCTGGGTCGAATCGGGAGAAGGCGAGCAGTACTTC CAWVESGEGEQYF few TRBV30 . TRBJ2-7 13
TGTGCCAGCAGCCCAAGGGGCGGGGGAATAAGGAATGAGCAGTACTTC CASSPRGGGIRNEQYF . TRBV7-2 TRBD2 TRBJ2-5 16
TGCGCCAGCAGCTTGTCGGGACAGGCATACAATGAGCAGTTCTTC CASSLSGQAYNEQFF . TRBV5-1 TRBD1 TRBJ2-1 15
TGCAGTGCTTGCCTAGCGGGAGTCGCCTACAATGAGCAGTACTTC CSACLAGVAYNEQYF few TRBV20-1 TRBD2 TRBJ2-7 15
TGTGCCAGCAGCCAAAGCCCCACAGGGTCGAGGGGCTACACCTTC CASSQSPTGSRGYTF . TRBV3-1 . TRBJ1-2 15
TGCAGCGACGGGGCGGCAGACGGCTACACCTTC CSDGAADGYTF many TRBV29-1 . TRBJ1-2 11
TGTGCCAGCTCTCAGGGGTACTATGGCTACACCTTC CASSQGYYGYTF many TRBV12-3/TRBV12-4 . TRBJ1-2 12
TGCGCCAGCAGCTTGGATCTGAGGAGCTCCTACGAGCAGTACTTC CASSLDLRSSYEQYF . TRBV5-1 . TRBJ2-7 15